This TCR beta chain was observed in a study of blood T cell repertoires in COVID-19. The protocol was immunoSEQ multiplex PCR, while the TCRdb copy is restricted to in-frame clones and leaves out a portion. In the table there are around 150,000 clones, about 83% of which are singletons. This CDR3 spans 12 amino acids. Trimming removed 6 bases at V and 5 bases at J, with 13 bases between. The germline V gene has CDR1 SQVTM and CDR2 ANQGSEA. Sequenced material: peripheral blood. This sequence was found in a human donor in a cohort sampled during active COVID-19. The genes are TRBV29-1 and TRBJ1-1; D is uncertain. The CDR3 loop is CSVVRGGTEAFF. The CDR3 nucleotides are TGCAGCGTCGTGCGGGGAGGAACTGAAGCTTTCTTT.